Listed below are T cell receptor beta chains from one sample, sequenced in a study of OX40 agonist ivuxolimab in advanced cancers. Assay: immunoSEQ multiplex PCR; the TCRdb copy retains only in-frame clones and omits some. The data hold 90,000 to 100,000 clones, with around 96% observed a single time. Specimen: CD4+ or CD8+ T cells sorted from blood, collected in a trial of the OX40 agonist ivuxolimab. The receptors here all came from an adult with an advanced solid tumor such as melanoma, head and neck, liver or kidney cancer. Both conserved end residues are part of each CDR3.

J gene: TRBJ1-2; V gene: TRBV4-1; CDR3 protein: CASSQGPGRTGKNYGYTF
J gene: TRBJ2-1; V gene: TRBV27; CDR3 protein: CASSLGYNEQFF
J gene: TRBJ1-1; V gene: TRBV7-2; CDR3 protein: CASSWHRGMNTEAFF
J gene: TRBJ2-3; V gene: TRBV6-1; CDR3 protein: CASMRRGADTDTQYF
J gene: TRBJ2-1; V gene: TRBV9; CDR3 protein: CASGASGANSYNEQFF
J gene: TRBJ2-7; V gene: TRBV4-1; CDR3 protein: CASSQGSYEQYF
J gene: TRBJ2-7; V gene: TRBV29-1; CDR3 protein: CSVEVAGGEQYF
J gene: TRBJ2-5; V gene: TRBV28; CDR3 protein: CASSSFRWETQYF
J gene: TRBJ2-1; V gene: TRBV6-6; CDR3 protein: CASSYGSEQFF
J gene: TRBJ2-7; V gene: TRBV4-3; CDR3 protein: CASSQATGAYEQYF
J gene: TRBJ2-3; V gene: TRBV7-8; CDR3 protein: CASSSPSADTQYF